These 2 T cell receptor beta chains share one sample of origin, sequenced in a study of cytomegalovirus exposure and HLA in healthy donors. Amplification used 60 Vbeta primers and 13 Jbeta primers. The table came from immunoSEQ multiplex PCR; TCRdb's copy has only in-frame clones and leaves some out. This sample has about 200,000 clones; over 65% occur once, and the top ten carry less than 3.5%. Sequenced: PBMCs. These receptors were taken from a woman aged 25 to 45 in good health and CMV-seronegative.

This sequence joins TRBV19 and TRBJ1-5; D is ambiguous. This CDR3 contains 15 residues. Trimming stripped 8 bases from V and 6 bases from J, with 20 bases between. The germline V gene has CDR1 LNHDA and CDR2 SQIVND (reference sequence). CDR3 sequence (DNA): TGTGCCAGTCACCTAAGTGGCGAATGGAGTCAGCCCCAGCATTTT. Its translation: CASHLSGEWSQPQHF. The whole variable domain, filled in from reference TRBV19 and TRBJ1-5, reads DGGITQSPKYLFRKEGQNVTLSCEQNLNHDAMYWYRQDPGQGLRLIYYSQIVNDFQKGDIAEGYSVSREKKESFPLTVTSAQKNPTAFYLCASHLSGEWSQPQHFGDGTRLSIL.

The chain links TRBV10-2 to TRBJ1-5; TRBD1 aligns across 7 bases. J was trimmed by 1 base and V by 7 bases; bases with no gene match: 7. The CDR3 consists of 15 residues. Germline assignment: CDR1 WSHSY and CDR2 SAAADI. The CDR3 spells CASNDRVASNQPQHF. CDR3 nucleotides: TGCGCCAGCAATGACAGGGTCGCAAGCAATCAGCCCCAGCATTTT.